This T cell receptor (beta chain) is drawn from a study of regulatory T cells in long-lasting Graves disease (TCRdb year 2021). In the study overall: Persistent Graves' disease meant more than 5 years of antithyroid drug treatment with TSH receptor autoantibodies that stayed positive. The study took place in China and was registered as a clinical trial. Peripheral blood TCR sequencing and RNA sequencing compared persistent Graves' disease patients with newly diagnosed Graves' disease patients. TCR sequencing covered some 13 persistent and around 20 newly diagnosed Graves' disease patients, around 33 samples in total. In the clinical cohort, patients with persistent Graves' disease had used antithyroid drugs for an average of about 9.4 years.

The method behind the library was multiplex PCR. Sequenced using an Illumina HiSeq 4000. iRepertoire HTBI primers and Arm-PCR amplification of CDR3 regions were used to construct TCR beta libraries. Before sequencing, the PCR products underwent gel purification. On the study's bioinformatics: Gene usage analysis of CDR3 amino acid clonotypes relied on the 55 to 80 TRBV and 15 or so TRBJ segments identified across samples. COPE and FqMerger were used to merge filtered high-quality paired reads into contigs. Contigs were aligned with BLAST to IMGT TRBV, TRBD and TRBJ reference genes, and CDR3 was defined per IMGT. Highly expanded clones were defined as clonotypes with a frequency above 0.1%. Shannon entropy was used to measure repertoire diversity, and the Gini coefficient was used to measure V-J evenness. Public clonotypes were defined as clonotypes shared by more than one individual. In TCRdb, the public reads were trimmed at Q25 with fastp and aligned with MiXCR, with productive beta chains retained. Every distinct CDR3 protein forms one entry, paired with its most common genes and DNA. In this record, the V and J calls reflect TCRdb's handling and not the investigators' own analysis. Across this sample there are more than 350,000 distinct CDR3 sequences, with roughly a fifth seen only once. The ten largest account for roughly an eighth of the sample.

The time point tag for this specimen amounts to: persistent/refractory GD, antithyroid drugs over 5 years with positive TRAb. RNA was extracted from PBMCs in TRIzol for both TCR sequencing and RNA sequencing. Graves' disease was diagnosed according to American Thyroid Association guidelines. Recruitment of patients was carried out at an endocrinology department in Xi'an, China. Each patient gave approximately 10 milliliters of peripheral blood, collected in an EDTA anticoagulant tube. PBMCs were isolated by Ficoll Paque Plus density gradient separation without further T cell sorting. An Agilent 2100 Bioanalyzer and agarose gel were used to assess RNA quality, and a NanoDrop 2000 was used to measure RNA concentration. In regard to this clonotype: Its antigen remains undetermined. No clone much larger than this one lies a single base away; base qualities are absent.

CDR1 MGHRA and CDR2 YSYEKL are derived from the germline V gene. There are 18 amino acids in the CDR3, from cysteine to phenylalanine inclusive. The retained sequence is limited to the CDR3, 54 bases, with the frame set at the first base. Ends trimmed: V by 3 bases, J by 5 bases; bases unmatched to a gene: 11. Results the study describes overall, beyond this receptor: Compared with newly diagnosed patients, persistent Graves' disease patients had lower TCR Shannon entropy and fewer highly expanded clones, which suggests clonal expansion. Sequencing and analysis were limited to the TCR beta chain. Only peripheral blood was studied, because thyroid tissue, the primary lesion, was inaccessible. The small sample size was acknowledged by the authors as a limitation that may reduce accuracy. Patients with persistent disease shared more public clonotypes (fewer than 3,000) than newly diagnosed patients did (approximately 970). Preferential use of TRBV28, TRBJ1-2 and TRBJ2-5 was observed in persistent disease, whereas TRBV20-1 and TRBJ2-1 were favored in newly diagnosed disease.

The chain employs TRBV4-1 and TRBJ2-5, with 14 junctional bases fitting TRBD2. The sequences come from peripheral blood mononuclear cells (PBMCs), collected when the disease was refractory, from a patient treated with antithyroid drugs. This clonotype originated in a female donor with Graves disease. CDR3 protein: CASSHPPGLAGAAETQYF. The sequence in DNA is TGCGCCAGCAGCCACCCCCCGGGACTAGCGGGAGCCGCGGAGACCCAGTACTTC.